Included here is one T cell receptor (beta chain) sequence, with context. The specificity of this receptor is unknown. The record has no base qualities; no much larger clone is one base away. Samples from volunteer blood donors who had recovered from COVID-19 were contributed by a second Seattle source. Each collaborating institution followed its own protocols to collect whole blood in K2EDTA tubes. Collaborator samples were shipped for TCRbeta analysis as frozen whole blood, isolated PBMCs, or DNA extracted from either sample type. TCRbeta CDR3 regions were amplified from genomic DNA by means of the immunoSEQ Assay, a bias-controlled multiplex PCR. Turning to the authors' computational methods: The number of nucleated cells in each sample was estimated by amplification of reference gene primers within the assay. To quantify the absolute abundance of each unique TCRbeta CDR3 rearrangement, sequence reads were collapsed and filtered. For each sample, productive Simpson clonality was calculated by taking the square root of Simpson's diversity index across productive rearrangements. The source is immuneACCESS, and TCRdb retained only in-frame sequences with V and J called. Part of the clones is not carried over; for the studies checked, unresolved V genes explain less than half of this, and the remainder is unexplained. That table is the source of V, J and clone size, and D and trimming were worked out from the DNA. The sample table shows 200,000 to 300,000 clones, and about 87% are seen once. Roughly 3.9% of the sample rests with the top ten.

This sample stems from a study of blood T cell repertoires in COVID-19 (dated by TCRdb to the early 2020s). Looking at the study overall: Collaborator samples came from the United States, Italy and Spain and covered acute and convalescent phases of COVID-19. The material from the prospective study consisted of cDNA or gDNA derived from T cells, B-cell-depleted T cells, or PBMCs. Deeply sampled blood TCRbeta repertoires from subjects exposed to, actively infected with, or recovered from COVID-19 were included in the dataset. A freely available public database, intended as a resource for researchers studying the immune response to SARS-CoV-2, is where the repertoires were released. Samples were obtained from the ongoing ImmuneRACE study (first 160 participants) and from 1,000 to 1,500 subjects provided by 6 global collaborators. Sample metadata almost always included a de-identified subject ID, COVID-19 status, age in years and sex. Where available, HLA class I and class II types were obtained from metadata supplied by the sample provider rather than from assay-based typing. The full study reports these points: Clinical and demographic metadata were provided uncurated, with the amount varying by source and participant.

V lost 4 bases and J lost 4 bases, and the count of bases not matched to a germline gene is 8. The germline V gene yields SGHDN for CDR1 and FVKESK for CDR2. The CDR3 goes from the cysteine to the phenylalanine over 16 residues. Only the CDR3 part of the read is kept: 48 bases, read in frame from the first base. This receptor chain uses TRBV14 and TRBJ2-5, and TRBD2 matches 11 of the central bases. The receptor was derived from a man aged 60 to 75 who had recovered from COVID-19. Input material: peripheral blood. The CDR3 protein sequence reads: CASSPLTSGVRETQYF. The DNA is as follows: TGTGCCAGCAGCCCCTTGACTAGCGGGGTGCGAGAGACCCAGTACTTC. Full variable domain (CDR3 extended with the reference TRBV14 and TRBJ2-5 proteins): EAGVTQFPSHSVIEKGQTVTLRCDPISGHDNLYWYRRVMGKEIKFLLHFVKESKQDESGMPNNRFLAERTGGTYSTLKVQPAELEDSGVYFCASSPLTSGVRETQYFGPGTRLLVL.